This note documents a single TCR beta chain sequence. The target antigen is unknown. Its ends do not fully match the called genes, so a read error is possible. The record originates from a study of post-analysis software for immune sequencing data. Prepared libraries of TCR beta cDNA carried unique molecular identifiers. In TCRdb, the PCR reads were re-called with MiXCR into one record per CDR3 protein. The sample has a few hundred thousand distinct CDR3 sequences, less than 40% seen once; the top ten hold approximately 5.4%. CDR3 size: 13 residues. Germline assignment: CDR1 LGHDT and CDR2 YNNKEL (reference sequence). Regarding the study as a whole: In patients, 4 to 6 TRBV segments were more frequent than in controls, with TRBV5-6, TRBV5-1 and TRBV20-1 among them.

The clonotype comes from a girl aged 2-17 years with multiple sclerosis. The V and J genes are TRBV3-1 and TRBJ1-4; D call uncertain. The source material was blood. The CDR3, as DNA: TGTGCCAGCGGCCAAGTCCACGGTATTAAACTGTTTTTT. Protein sequence: CASGQVHGIKLFF.